These 23 T cell receptor beta chains were sequenced from one sample in a study of OX40 agonist ivuxolimab in advanced cancers. Libraries were constructed by the immunoSEQ multiplex PCR assay. The clones in this table, taken by TCRdb from immuneACCESS, are in-frame only. Not every clone is retained; where verified, under half of the shortfall comes from an unresolved V gene, and the cause of the rest is unknown. This sample gives around 61,000 clones in total; 80% to 95% of them show up just once. Roughly 21% of the sample belongs to the ten largest clones. The specimen comprised CD4+ or CD8+ T cells sorted from blood, sampled in a trial of the OX40 agonist ivuxolimab. The receptors were sampled from an adult with an advanced solid tumor such as melanoma, head and neck, liver or kidney cancer.

The chain has TRBV30 and TRBJ2-1; no clear D gene. The CDR3 has 13 amino acids. V dropped 0 bases and J dropped 4 bases, with 7 bases sitting between them. CDR1 and CDR2 from the germline V gene are GTSNPN and SVGIG (reference sequence). Written as DNA, the CDR3 is TGTGCCTGGAGTGTAGGCGGATACAATGAGCAGTTCTTC. This encodes CAWSVGGYNEQFF.

The chain recombines TRBV15 with TRBJ2-1; the D gene is possibly TRBD2 (5 bases). The V and J ends lost 0 bases and 8 bases respectively, with 17 bases between them. The CDR3 runs to 16 residues. Germline CDR1 and CDR2: LNHNV and YYDKDF (reference sequence). Here the CDR3 reads CATSRDLDAVGDEQFF. The CDR3 region has the DNA TGTGCCACCAGCAGAGATTTGGACGCCGTCGGGGATGAGCAGTTCTTC.

This chain joins TRBV27 and TRBJ2-1; 12 bases map to TRBD2. Trimming removed 2 bases from V and 8 bases from J; junction bases left unmatched: 10. This CDR3 region has 17 residues. The germline V gene has CDR1 MNHEY and CDR2 SMNVEV (reference sequence). The CDR3 sequence: CASSLILAGGPSHEQFF. CDR3 DNA: TGTGCCAGCAGTTTAATCCTAGCGGGAGGGCCTTCTCATGAGCAGTTCTTC.

This clone showed up just once. The chain carries TRBV6-5 and TRBJ2-3, with TRBD2 identical over 10 bases. The CDR3 runs to 16 residues. V lost 2 bases, J lost 3 bases, and 5 bases stayed unmatched. Germline V CDR1 and CDR2: MNHEY, SVGAGI. DNA for the CDR3: TGTGCCAGCAGTTACGCCCTAGCGGGAGAGACAGATACGCAGTATTTT. It codes for CASSYALAGETDTQYF.

The rearrangement links TRBV18 to TRBJ2-2, with 8 bases identical to TRBD1. The ends lost 2 bases at V and 1 base at J; junction bases unmatched: 3. CDR3 length: 16 residues. Per the germline V gene, CDR1 is KGHSH and CDR2 is LQKENI. CDR3 protein: CASSPWTGLNTGELFF. The CDR3 nucleotides are TGTGCCAGCTCACCATGGACAGGGCTGAACACCGGGGAGCTGTTTTTT.

The chain uses TRBV29-1 and TRBJ1-2; D ambiguous. V was cut by 4 bases and J by 7 bases, with 13 bases left in between. This CDR3 contains 12 residues. CDR1 is SQVTM and CDR2 is ANQGSEA in the germline V gene. CDR3: CSVVERIRGYTF. CDR3 nucleotide sequence: TGCAGCGTTGTGGAGAGAATCCGTGGCTACACCTTC.

This clone was observed once. This chain links TRBV27 with TRBJ1-1; TRBD1 is a possible D gene (5 bases). V was pared by 5 bases and J by 1 base, with 11 bases between. Germline lookup yields CDR1 MNHEY and CDR2 SMNVEV (reference sequence). This CDR3 has 14 residues. In DNA form, the CDR3 reads TGTGCCAGCAGTGAGACAGATAGGAACACTGAAGCTTTCTTT. Translation gives CASSETDRNTEAFF.

The V call is TRBV13, the J call TRBJ2-1, with 9 bases lining up with TRBD2. CDR3 size: 14 residues. CDR1 is PRHDT, CDR2 FYEKMQ, per germline (reference sequence). Unmatched junction bases numbered 8, after V lost 6 bases and J lost 8 bases. As DNA, the CDR3 is TGTGCCAGCAGAAGACTAGCGGAGCGCCATGAGCAGTTCTTC. It codes for CASRRLAERHEQFF.

The V and J genes are TRBV28 and TRBJ2-7; 9 bases map to TRBD1. With 6 bases clipped from V and 2 bases from J, the junction kept 5 bases outside the gene matches. CDR1 MDHEN and CDR2 SYDVKM come from the germline V gene. This CDR3 contains 14 residues. CDR3 sequence (DNA): TGTGCCAGCAGCTTACAGGGGGCAACCTACGAGCAGTACTTC. This translates into CASSLQGATYEQYF. The entire variable domain, with the rest obtained from reference TRBV28 and TRBJ2-7, is as follows: DVKVTQSSRYLVKRTGEKVFLECVQDMDHENMFWYRQDPGLGLRLIYFSYDVKMKEKGDIPEGYSVSREKKERFSLILESASTNQTSMYLCASSLQGATYEQYFGPGTRLTVT.

V is TRBV7-8 and J is TRBJ1-5, with TRBD1 as a possible D gene (5 bases). Deletions cut 0 bases from V and 9 bases from J, with 15 bases between. Germline values: CDR1 SGHVS, CDR2 FQNEAQ. CDR3 length: 15 residues. The CDR3 DNA is TGTGCCAGCAGCTTAGCGTTGGGGCGCGGAAGGCCCCAGCATTTT. Encoded protein: CASSLALGRGRPQHF.

The chain employs TRBV2 and TRBJ2-1, with D possibly TRBD2 on 5 matching bases. The germline CDR1 and CDR2 sequences are SNHLY and FYNNEI. The CDR3 has 18 residues. V lost 6 bases, J lost 9 bases, and 30 bases lay in between. CDR3 residues: CASSNIHLLGMGVREQFF. CDR3 in DNA: TGTGCCAGCAGCAACATCCATTTACTAGGAATGGGAGTCCGTGAGCAGTTCTTC.

The rearrangement joins TRBV28 to TRBJ2-2; 7 bases match TRBD2. CDR1 is MDHEN, CDR2 SYDVKM, per germline. The CDR3 sequence is 15 residues long. The J segment lost 6 bases and the V segment lost 8 bases, leaving 12 bases of the junction unmatched. The DNA for the CDR3 is TGTGCCAGCGCAAGGACTAGTGAGTGGGCCGGGGAGCTGTTTTTT. It encodes CASARTSEWAGELFF.

This chain joins TRBV11-3 and TRBJ2-1; possible D gene TRBD2, 6 bases. Trimming left V 1 base short and J 2 bases short, with 15 bases between. The CDR3 consists of 17 residues. The germline CDR1 and CDR2 sequences are SGHNT and YENEEA. The CDR3, as DNA: TGTGCCAGCAGCTTAGGAGCAGGCGGGGAGGCCTACAATGAGCAGTTCTTC. Translated: CASSLGAGGEAYNEQFF.

The V and J genes are TRBV30 and TRBJ1-1; a weak D match, TRBD1 (6 bases). Germline V CDR1 and CDR2: GTSNPN, SVGIG (reference sequence). There are 13 residues in the CDR3. V shed 2 bases and J shed 6 bases, with 13 bases lying between them. The CDR3, as DNA: TGTGCCTGGAGTTTACAGGGCTTTCCTGAAGCTTTCTTT. This gives the protein CAWSLQGFPEAFF.

V usage is TRBV11-2 and J usage is TRBJ2-7, with 7 bases fitting TRBD2. The CDR3 is 13 amino acids. Germline CDR1 SGHAT, CDR2 FQNNGV. With 0 bases clipped from V and 5 bases from J, the junction kept 1 base outside the gene matches. CDR3 residues: CASSLDREDEQYV. The CDR3, as DNA: TGTGCCAGCAGCTTAGACCGGGAGGACGAGCAGTACGTC.

V usage is TRBV6-5 and J usage is TRBJ2-1; TRBD1 matches at 10 bases. The trim removed 6 bases at V and 6 bases at J, leaving 5 bases unmatched. This CDR3 comprises 14 residues. Germline V gives CDR1 MNHEY, CDR2 SVGAGI. The CDR3 sequence: CASRYDRGLNEQFF. The DNA for the CDR3 is TGTGCCAGCAGATACGACAGGGGGCTCAATGAGCAGTTCTTC.

The CDR3 loop is CASSYVEGSSYEQYF. CDR3 nucleotides: TGTGCCAGCAGTTACGTAGAGGGCAGCTCCTACGAGCAGTACTTC. The chain has TRBV6-5 and TRBJ2-7, with D maybe TRBD2 (5 bases). The germline V gene encodes CDR1 MNHEY and CDR2 SVGAGI. V shed 2 bases and J shed 0 bases, with 11 bases lying between them. CDR3 size: 15 residues.

The chain uses TRBV14 and TRBJ2-7; D gene unclear. Looked up from germline, CDR1 is SGHDN and CDR2 is FVKESK. CDR3 length: 12 residues. The ends were cut back, 3 bases at V and 5 bases at J, with 8 bases in the middle. This CDR3 reads CASSHQADEQYV. The CDR3, as DNA: TGTGCCAGCAGCCATCAAGCCGACGAGCAGTACGTC.

This rearrangement joins TRBV28 to TRBJ1-5; no clear D. CDR3 length: 12 residues. Per germline, CDR1 MDHEN and CDR2 SYDVKM. V lost 6 bases to trimming and J lost 5 bases, with 8 bases between them. The CDR3 region is CASSPAYQPQHF. The CDR3 DNA reads TGTGCCAGCAGCCCGGCCTATCAGCCCCAGCATTTT.

This chain joins TRBV6-5 and TRBJ2-3; the D is unclear. Deletions cut 6 bases from V and 0 bases from J, with 4 bases between. The CDR3 has 12 residues. The V gene's germline CDR1 is MNHEY and CDR2 SVGAGI. CDR3 in amino acids: CASSDSTDTQYF. The CDR3 bases are TGTGCCAGCAGCGATAGCACAGATACGCAGTATTTT.

This clone was seen once. The chain carries TRBV6-5 and TRBJ1-2; no clear D gene. V shed 2 bases and J shed 4 bases, with 11 bases lying between them. Germline V lookup: CDR1 MNHEY, CDR2 SVGAGI. The CDR3 consists of 14 residues. CDR3 in amino acids: CASSYGGLGYGYTF. The CDR3 region has the DNA TGTGCCAGCAGTTACGGCGGCCTTGGCTATGGCTACACCTTC.

In its sample, this clone was seen a few times. The chain couples TRBV6-5 to TRBJ1-1; perhaps TRBD1 as D (5 bases). The CDR3 loop spans 13 amino acids. V lost 6 bases and J lost 0, with 8 bases in between. The germline V gene has CDR1 MNHEY and CDR2 SVGAGI. The CDR3 coding sequence is TGTGCCAGCAGCCCGGGACTGAACACTGAAGCTTTCTTT. Its protein product is CASSPGLNTEAFF.

The chain carries TRBV30 and TRBJ1-2; D is uncertain. Trimming took off 4 bases at V and 11 bases at J, with 5 bases between the two ends. The CDR3 extends over 8 amino acids. CDR1 is GTSNPN, CDR2 SVGIG, per germline (reference sequence). The CDR3 DNA reads TGTGCCTGGATCCCGTACACCTTC. This encodes CAWIPYTF.